The clone carrying this TCR beta chain was detected only once. This record comes from a study of blood T cell repertoires in COVID-19. Method: immunoSEQ multiplex PCR; TCRdb's copy keeps in-frame clones and lacks some. Of approximately 150,000 clones in the sample, around 82% are singletons; the top ten hold 1.1% to 1.5%. The CDR3 is 15 amino acids. Germline V gene data show CDR1 as LGHDT and CDR2 as YNNKEL (reference sequence). Trimming shortened V by 3 bases and J by 1 base, and 10 bases separated the two germline ends. The source is a man aged 60 to 69 with acute or convalescent COVID-19. The sequenced sample was peripheral blood. The chain carries TRBV3-1 (or the pseudogene TRBV3-2) and TRBJ1-5; D may be TRBD1 (5 bases). In DNA form, the CDR3 reads TGTGCCAGCAGCCATTCAGGGATGAGCAATCAGCCCCAGCATTTT. This encodes CASSHSGMSNQPQHF.